This record looks at one T cell receptor (beta chain) sequence and its context. These data come from a study of blood T cell repertoires in COVID-19. Study at large: Both acute and convalescent COVID-19 samples were obtained from the United States, Italy and Spain. Nucleic acid was either cDNA or gDNA, and it came from T cells, B-cell-depleted T cells, or PBMCs.

Original handling: From reference gene primer amplification, estimates of nucleated cell counts were derived. Profiled with immunoSEQ multiplex PCR; TCRdb holds only in-frame clones, not every one. That table is the source of V, J and clone size, and D and trimming were worked out from the DNA. The data contain approximately 350,000 clones, 80% to 90% of them singletons. Trimming removed 5 bases from V and 11 bases from J, with 18 bases in between. The CDR3 covers 13 residues. CDR1 and CDR2 (germline): SEHNR, FQNEAQ (reference sequence). Enrolment of Seattle patients took place during active infection, and they were followed longitudinally.

Source material: peripheral blood. V and J are TRBV7-9 and TRBJ1-1; D gene unclear. The clonotype comes from a woman aged 50 to 60 with COVID-19, enrolled during active disease. The CDR3 bases are TGTGCCAGCAGCGCCCTGGCAGTGGCATCGGCTTTCTTT. It is translated as CASSALAVASAFF.